The 17 T cell receptor beta chains reported below all come from one sample, sequenced in a study of blood T cells in healthy people across ages. For the second PCR, which ran for about 6 to 11 cycles, a sample-barcoded 5' primer and a J-beta primer mix were used. TCRdb reanalysed the 5' RACE reads using MiXCR and keeps one entry per CDR3 protein. This sample has 1.5 million to 1.8 million distinct CDR3 sequences, with approximately 39% found just once. Sequences were obtained from blood. Receptor source: a woman younger than 30 in good health.

The chain employs TRBV7-2 and TRBJ2-7; 8 nucleotides line up with TRBD2. Germline CDR1 is SGHTA and CDR2 is FQGNSA. This CDR3 spans 14 amino acids. Trimming at V came to 1 base and at J to 6 bases, leaving 5 bases not matched to a gene. The CDR3 bases are TGTGCCAGCAGCTTAGATCGGGGGGGCCGCGAGCAGTACTTC. Protein sequence: CASSLDRGGREQYF. Complete variable domain (other parts from reference TRBV7-2 and TRBJ2-7): GAGVSQSPSNKVTEKGKDVELRCDPISGHTALYWYRQSLGQGLEFLIYFQGNSAPDKSGLPSDRFSAERTGGSVSTLTIQRTQQEDSAVYLCASSLDRGGREQYFGPGTRLTVT.

In its sample, this clonotype was seen once. This chain links TRBV20-1 with TRBJ2-5; TRBD2 agrees at 13 bases. After removal of 5 bases from V and 11 bases from J, the junction contained 11 bases not matched to a gene. The germline CDR1 and CDR2 sequences are DFQATT and SNEGSKA (reference sequence). This CDR3 is built from 14 residues. This chain's CDR3 is CSAPTSGRINEQYF. The CDR3 coding sequence is TGCAGTGCTCCGACTAGCGGGAGGATAAATGAGCAGTACTTC.

This clonotype turned up a few times. The chain links TRBV7-9 to TRBJ1-2; no reliable D call. In germline, CDR1 is SEHNR, CDR2 FQNEAQ (reference sequence). V lost 5 bases to trimming and J lost 4 bases, with 14 bases between them. This CDR3 region has 14 residues. CDR3 nucleotide sequence: TGTGCCAGCAGCGATCATCGGCTTTCCTATGGCTACACCTTC. It yields the protein CASSDHRLSYGYTF. The complete variable domain, with remaining parts taken from reference TRBV7-9 and TRBJ1-2, reads DTGVSQNPRHKITKRGQNVTFRCDPISEHNRLYWYRQTLGQGPEFLTYFQNEAQLEKSRLLSDRFSAERPKGSFSTLEIQRTEQGDSAMYLCASSDHRLSYGYTFGSGTRLTVV.

V gene TRBV7-2 combines with J gene TRBJ2-7, with D uncertain. CDR1 is SGHTA, CDR2 FQGNSA, per germline. CDR3 length equals 12 residues. V gave up 4 bases and J gave up 6 bases, with 10 bases separating them. CDR3 amino acids: CASSSSFREQYF. DNA for the CDR3: TGTGCCAGCAGCTCCAGCTTTCGCGAGCAGTACTTC.

The chain has TRBV5-1 and TRBJ1-1; TRBD1 agrees at 7 bases. The ends lost 4 bases at V and 7 bases at J; junction bases unmatched: 7. Germline V gene lookup returns CDR1 SGHRS and CDR2 YFSETQ. This CDR3 spans 13 amino acids. The CDR3 protein is CASSGRTGDEAFF. The DNA for the CDR3 is TGCGCCAGCAGCGGTAGGACAGGCGATGAAGCTTTCTTT.

The chain employs TRBV13 and TRBJ2-4; D is possibly TRBD1 or TRBD2 (5 bases each). The end of the DNA is better explained by TRBJ2-7, so the J call may be wrong. The CDR3 consists of 14 residues. CDR1 PRHDT and CDR2 FYEKMQ come from the germline V gene (reference sequence). CDR3 coding DNA: TGTGCCAGCTCGAGGTTCCCAGAGGGGAACGAGCAGTACTTC. Amino acids: CASSRFPEGNEQYF.

This clonotype was detected many times. The chain links TRBV29-1 to TRBJ2-1; maybe TRBD2 (5 bases). The CDR3 consists of 13 residues. The germline gives CDR1 SQVTM, CDR2 ANQGSEA. The V and J ends lost 4 bases and 6 bases respectively, with 13 bases between them. CDR3 coding DNA: TGCAGCGTTGGCGGGCCAGGCCCCAATGAGCAGTTCTTC. Its protein product is CSVGGPGPNEQFF.

This clonotype was picked up a small number of times. This chain joins TRBV7-2 and TRBJ1-1; no firm D call. Trimming took 5 bases from V and 9 from J, leaving 10 bases between them. Germline CDR1 is SGHTA and CDR2 is FQGNSA. This CDR3 is 11 amino acids long. The CDR3 spells CASSPGLKAFF. The DNA of the CDR3 is TGTGCCAGCAGCCCGGGATTAAAAGCTTTCTTT.

This chain links TRBV28 with TRBJ2-2; a possible D gene is TRBD1 (5 bases). The CDR3 has 17 amino acids. The V and J ends lost 5 bases and 5 bases respectively, with 21 bases between them. CDR1 MDHEN and CDR2 SYDVKM come from the germline V gene. CDR3 protein: CASSPSRFEAGTGELFF. The CDR3 nucleotides are TGTGCCAGCAGTCCCTCAAGGTTTGAGGCAGGGACCGGGGAGCTGTTTTTT.

The chain joins TRBV10-3 to TRBJ2-1, with D hard to call. Between the trimmed V and J ends, which lost 4 bases and 12 bases, there was a span of 16 bases. Germline V CDR1 and CDR2: ENHRY, SYGVKD. The CDR3 contains 13 residues. The CDR3 reads CAISAKEFQGQFF. The CDR3 nucleotides are TGTGCCATCAGTGCCAAGGAGTTCCAAGGGCAGTTCTTC.

At least ten counts were recorded for this clonotype. The chain is built from TRBV20-1 and TRBJ1-2; 7 nucleotides align to TRBD1. The V and J ends lost 6 bases and 7 bases, in that order; junction bases with no gene match: 11. Per germline, CDR1 DFQATT and CDR2 SNEGSKA (reference sequence). This CDR3 region has 13 residues. CDR3 sequence (DNA): TGCAGTGCCTCGACAGGGACCAGTTCTGGCTACACCTTC. This encodes CSASTGTSSGYTF.

There are a few counts of this clonotype. The chain has TRBV5-1 and TRBJ2-1; D possibly corresponds to TRBD1 (5 bases). Trimming pared 5 bases from V and 5 bases from J, leaving 11 bases between. Germline V gene data show CDR1 as SGHRS and CDR2 as YFSETQ. There are 13 residues in the CDR3. The CDR3 region is CASRTTDHNEQFF. CDR3 coding DNA: TGCGCCAGCAGAACGACAGACCACAATGAGCAGTTCTTC. The full variable domain, with the rest looked up from reference TRBV5-1 and TRBJ2-1, is KAGVTQTPRYLIKTRGQQVTLSCSPISGHRSVSWYQQTPGQGLQFLFEYFSETQRNKGNFPGRFSGRQFSNSRSEMNVSTLELGDSALYLCASRTTDHNEQFFGPGTRLTVL.

The V and J genes are TRBV6-5 and TRBJ1-1; no reliable D call. Deletions cut 7 bases from V and 0 bases from J, with 15 bases between. Germline V CDR1 and CDR2: MNHEY, SVGAGI. This CDR3 is 15 amino acids long. The DNA for the CDR3 is TGTGCCAGCAAGGAGAGAGGCTTCATGAACACTGAAGCTTTCTTT. It yields the protein CASKERGFMNTEAFF.

In this sample, this clonotype turned up a few times. This chain links TRBV20-1 with TRBJ2-3; possible D gene TRBD2, 6 bases. Germline CDR1 and CDR2: DFQATT and SNEGSKA (reference sequence). The CDR3 totals 15 residues. V gave up 8 bases and J gave up 4 bases, with 22 bases separating them. The CDR3 DNA follows: TGCAGTACCTACCCCCTTGCGGGATTGTCAGATACGCAGTATTTT. It codes for CSTYPLAGLSDTQYF.

The chain has TRBV7-2 and TRBJ1-5; D call uncertain. Germline V gene data show CDR1 as SGHTA and CDR2 as FQGNSA. Trimming pared 3 bases from V and 4 bases from J, leaving 10 bases between. CDR3 length equals 14 residues. CDR3 in amino acids: CASSLRRENQPQHF. Here the CDR3 DNA reads TGTGCCAGCAGCTTGAGACGGGAGAATCAGCCCCAGCATTTT.

The chain recombines TRBV6-2 or TRBV6-3 with TRBJ2-1, with a possible D match to TRBD2 (6 bases). This CDR3 spans 14 amino acids. The ends were cut back, 6 bases at V and 5 bases at J, with 14 bases in the middle. The V gene's germline CDR1 is MNHEY and CDR2 SVGEGT. Written as DNA, the CDR3 is TGTGCCAGCAGGCCTCCGGGGGTCGACAATGAGCAGTTCTTC. This gives the protein CASRPPGVDNEQFF.

This clonotype was counted a few times. This chain joins TRBV7-9 and TRBJ1-2; no clear D. Trimming removed 5 bases at V and 6 bases at J, with 19 bases between. Germline V lookup: CDR1 SEHNR, CDR2 FQNEAQ (reference sequence). This CDR3 spans 15 amino acids. The CDR3 here is CASSQTESYVDGYTF. The CDR3 region has the DNA TGTGCCAGCAGCCAGACCGAGTCGTATGTGGATGGCTACACCTTC.